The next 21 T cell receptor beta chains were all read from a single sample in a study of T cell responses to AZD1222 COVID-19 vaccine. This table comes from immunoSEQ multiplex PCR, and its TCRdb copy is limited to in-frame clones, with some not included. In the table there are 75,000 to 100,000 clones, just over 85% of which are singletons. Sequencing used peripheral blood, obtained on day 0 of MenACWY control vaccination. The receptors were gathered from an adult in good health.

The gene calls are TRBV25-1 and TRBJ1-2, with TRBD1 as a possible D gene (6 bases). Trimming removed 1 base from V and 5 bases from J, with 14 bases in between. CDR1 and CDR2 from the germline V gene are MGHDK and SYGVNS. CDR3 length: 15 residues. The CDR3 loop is CASSESGRGGYGYTF. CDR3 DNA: TGTGCCAGCAGTGAATCAGGCAGGGGAGGATATGGCTACACCTTC.

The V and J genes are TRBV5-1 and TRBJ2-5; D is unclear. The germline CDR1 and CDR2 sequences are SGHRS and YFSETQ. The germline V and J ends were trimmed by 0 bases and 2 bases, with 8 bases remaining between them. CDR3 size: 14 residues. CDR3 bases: TGCGCCAGCAGCTTGGTTCTACAGCAAGAGACCCAGTACTTC. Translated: CASSLVLQQETQYF.

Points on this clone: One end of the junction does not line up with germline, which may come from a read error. Here the CDR3 DNA reads TGTGCCAGCAGCCAAGCCACTGGGAACACCATATATTTT. It translates to CASSQATGNTIYF. The gene calls are TRBV3-1 (or the pseudogene TRBV3-2) and TRBJ1-3; D ambiguous. CDR3 length: 13 residues. Per the germline V gene, CDR1 is LGHDT and CDR2 is YNNKEL (reference sequence).

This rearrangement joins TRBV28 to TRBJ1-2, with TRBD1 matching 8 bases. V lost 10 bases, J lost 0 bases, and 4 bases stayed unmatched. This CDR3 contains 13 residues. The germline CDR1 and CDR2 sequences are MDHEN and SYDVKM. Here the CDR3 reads CATMDRANYGYTF. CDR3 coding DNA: TGTGCCACTATGGACAGGGCTAACTATGGCTACACCTTC.

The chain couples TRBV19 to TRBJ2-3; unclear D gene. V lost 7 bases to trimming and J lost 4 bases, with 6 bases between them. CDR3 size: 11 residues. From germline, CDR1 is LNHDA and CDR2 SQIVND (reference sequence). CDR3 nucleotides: TGTGCCAGTAAAAACGCAGATACGCAGTATTTT. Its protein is CASKNADTQYF.

The CDR3 region is CASSLDLEAFF. CDR3 DNA: TGTGCCAGCAGCTTAGATTTAGAAGCTTTCTTT. The J gene is TRBJ1-1, the V gene TRBV7-9; D call uncertain. Trimming left V 1 base short and J 8 bases short, with 5 bases between. Germline assignment: CDR1 SEHNR and CDR2 FQNEAQ (reference sequence). The CDR3 is 11 amino acids.

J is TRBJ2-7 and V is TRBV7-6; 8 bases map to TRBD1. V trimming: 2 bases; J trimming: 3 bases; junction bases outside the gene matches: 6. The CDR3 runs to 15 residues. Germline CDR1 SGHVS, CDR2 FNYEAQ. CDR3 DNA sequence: TGTGCCAGCAGCTTAAGAGCTGGACAGGGCTACGAGCAGTACTTC. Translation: CASSLRAGQGYEQYF.

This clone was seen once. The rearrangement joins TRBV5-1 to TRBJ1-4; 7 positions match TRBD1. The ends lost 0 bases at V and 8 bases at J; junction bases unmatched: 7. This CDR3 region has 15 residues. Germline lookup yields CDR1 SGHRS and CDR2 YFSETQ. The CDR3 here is CASSLEAGGREKLFF. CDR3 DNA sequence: TGCGCCAGCAGCTTGGAGGCAGGGGGGCGCGAAAAACTGTTTTTT. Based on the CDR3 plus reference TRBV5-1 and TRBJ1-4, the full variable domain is KAGVTQTPRYLIKTRGQQVTLSCSPISGHRSVSWYQQTPGQGLQFLFEYFSETQRNKGNFPGRFSGRQFSNSRSEMNVSTLELGDSALYLCASSLEAGGREKLFFGSGTQLSVL.

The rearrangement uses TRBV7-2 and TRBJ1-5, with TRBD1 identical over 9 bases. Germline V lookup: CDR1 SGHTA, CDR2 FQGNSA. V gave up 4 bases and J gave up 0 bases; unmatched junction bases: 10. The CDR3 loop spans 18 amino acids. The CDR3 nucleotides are TGTGCCAGCAGCTACCAAGTAGGGACAGGGTTTAGCAATCAGCCCCAGCATTTT. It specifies CASSYQVGTGFSNQPQHF.

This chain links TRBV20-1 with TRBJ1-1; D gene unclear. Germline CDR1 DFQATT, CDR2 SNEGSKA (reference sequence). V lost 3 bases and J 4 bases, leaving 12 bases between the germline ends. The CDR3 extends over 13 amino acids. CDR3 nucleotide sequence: TGCAGTGCTAGTGAGGGTGCCGGCACTGAAGCTTTCTTT. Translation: CSASEGAGTEAFF.

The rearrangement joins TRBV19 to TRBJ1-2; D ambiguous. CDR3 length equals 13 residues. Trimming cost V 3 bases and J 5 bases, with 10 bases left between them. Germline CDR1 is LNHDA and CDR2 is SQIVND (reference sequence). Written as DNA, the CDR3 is TGTGCCAGTAGTATCGTCGGGGTTTATGGCTACACCTTC. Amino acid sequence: CASSIVGVYGYTF.

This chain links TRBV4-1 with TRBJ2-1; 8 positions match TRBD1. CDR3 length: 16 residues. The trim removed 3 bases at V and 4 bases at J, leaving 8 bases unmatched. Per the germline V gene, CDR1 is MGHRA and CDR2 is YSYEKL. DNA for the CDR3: TGCGCCAGCAGCCAGCCGGGACAGGATAAATACAATGAGCAGTTCTTC. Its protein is CASSQPGQDKYNEQFF.

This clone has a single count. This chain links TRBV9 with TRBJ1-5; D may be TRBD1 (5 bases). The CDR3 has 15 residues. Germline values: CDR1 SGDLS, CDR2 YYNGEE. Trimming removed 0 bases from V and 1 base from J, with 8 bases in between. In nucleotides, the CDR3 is TGTGCCAGCAGCGTAGGGGGGTTCAGCAATCAGCCCCAGCATTTT. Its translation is CASSVGGFSNQPQHF. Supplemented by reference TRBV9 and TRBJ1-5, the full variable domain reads DSGVTQTPKHLITATGQRVTLRCSPRSGDLSVYWYQQSLDQGLQFLIQYYNGEERAKGNILERFSAQQFPDLHSELNLSSLELGDSALYFCASSVGGFSNQPQHFGDGTRLSIL.

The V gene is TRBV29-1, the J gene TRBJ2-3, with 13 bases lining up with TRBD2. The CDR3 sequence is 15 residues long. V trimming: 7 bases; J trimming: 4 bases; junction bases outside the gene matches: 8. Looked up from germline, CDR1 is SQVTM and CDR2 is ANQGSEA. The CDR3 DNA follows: TGCAGCGCAGGACAGGGACTAGCGGGGTCAGATACGCAGTATTTT. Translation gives CSAGQGLAGSDTQYF.

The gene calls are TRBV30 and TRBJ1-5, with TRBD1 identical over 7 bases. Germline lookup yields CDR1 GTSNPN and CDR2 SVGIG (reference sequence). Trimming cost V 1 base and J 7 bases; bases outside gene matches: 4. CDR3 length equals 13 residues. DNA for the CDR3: TGTGCCTGGAGTGGCGACAGGGCGCAGCCCCAGCATTTT. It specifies CAWSGDRAQPQHF.

The CDR3: CASSQGSGVQPQHF. The CDR3 DNA reads as TGTGCCAGCAGCCAAGGGTCAGGGGTCCAGCCCCAGCATTTT. The chain couples TRBV14 to TRBJ1-5; possibly TRBD1 for D (6 bases). Trimming took off 1 base at V and 7 bases at J, with 11 bases between the two ends. The CDR3 consists of 14 residues. Germline CDR1 is SGHDN and CDR2 is FVKESK.

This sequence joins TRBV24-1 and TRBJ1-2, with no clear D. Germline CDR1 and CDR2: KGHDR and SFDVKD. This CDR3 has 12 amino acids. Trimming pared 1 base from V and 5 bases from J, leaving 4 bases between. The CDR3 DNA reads TGTGCCACCAGTGATTTCCAGTATGGCTACACCTTC. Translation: CATSDFQYGYTF.

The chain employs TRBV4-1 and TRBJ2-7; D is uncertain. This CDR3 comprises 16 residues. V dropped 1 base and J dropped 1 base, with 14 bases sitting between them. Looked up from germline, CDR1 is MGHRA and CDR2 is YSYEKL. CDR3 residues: CASSQVANLDSYEQYF. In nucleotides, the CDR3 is TGCGCCAGCAGCCAAGTCGCGAACCTTGATTCCTACGAGCAGTACTTC.

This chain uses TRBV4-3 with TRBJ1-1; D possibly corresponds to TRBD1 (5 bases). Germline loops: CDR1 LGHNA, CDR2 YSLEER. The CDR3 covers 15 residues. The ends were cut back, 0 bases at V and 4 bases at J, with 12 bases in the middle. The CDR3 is CASSQDPGRGTEAFF. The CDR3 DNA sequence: TGCGCCAGCAGCCAAGATCCGGGTAGGGGCACTGAAGCTTTCTTT.

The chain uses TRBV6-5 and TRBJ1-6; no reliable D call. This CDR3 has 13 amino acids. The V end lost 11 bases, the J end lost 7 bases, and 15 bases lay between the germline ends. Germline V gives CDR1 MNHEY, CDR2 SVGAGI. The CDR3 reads CAGEAGDNSPLHF. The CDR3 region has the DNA TGTGCCGGTGAAGCAGGTGACAATTCACCCCTCCACTTT.

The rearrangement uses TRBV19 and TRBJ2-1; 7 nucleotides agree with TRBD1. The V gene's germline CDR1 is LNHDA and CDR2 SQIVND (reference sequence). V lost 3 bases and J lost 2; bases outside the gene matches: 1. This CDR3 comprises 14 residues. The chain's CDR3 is CASSIQGAYNEQFF. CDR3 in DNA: TGTGCCAGTAGTATCCAGGGGGCCTACAATGAGCAGTTCTTC.